A single sample gave rise to the 8 T cell receptor beta chains below, sequenced in a study of human T cells and chemical hapten exposure (dated by TCRdb to the early 2020s). Library creation used RACE. Sequencing was carried out with a NextSeq 500. TCRdb passed the public sequencing reads through fastp at Q25 and MiXCR, retaining productive beta sequences. Every CDR3 protein is listed once, alongside the most common genes and DNA of its rows. The sample contains some 78,000 distinct CDR3 sequences, approximately 8.6% of them found a single time. The top ten constitute over 1.5% of the sample. The time point label, read with the paper, signifies: healthy volunteer bleed at 6 weeks. Total RNA was extracted from unfractionated whole blood collected in Tempus Blood RNA tubes. Input material: whole blood. The receptor source for this set is a male donor in good health. Some clones in this sample may be carry-over from other donors' samples.

The V call is TRBV3-2, the J call TRBJ1-4; TRBD1, as called in the table, went unchecked against the DNA. TRBV3-2 is a documented pseudogene. The CDR3 runs 15 residues. This chain's CDR3 is CASSHGDRVGEKLFF. For the CDR3, the DNA is TGTGCCAGCAGCCATGGCGACAGGGTGGGGGAAAAACTGTTTTTT.

This clonotype was seen more than once but under ten times. The chain uses TRBV6-5 and TRBJ2-2, with D maybe TRBD2 (6 bases). Trimming took 5 bases from V and 7 from J, leaving 11 bases between them. This CDR3 is 13 amino acids long. Germline CDR1 MNHEY, CDR2 SVGAGI. The CDR3 loop reads CASSQLSGGELFF. The CDR3 DNA reads TGTGCCAGCAGTCAACTTAGCGGCGGGGAGCTGTTTTTT.

The V gene is TRBV6-5, the J gene TRBJ2-7; the D gene could be TRBD1 or TRBD2 (5 bases each). Trimming stripped 8 bases from V and 0 bases from J, with 14 bases between. The CDR3 loop spans 14 amino acids. CDR1 MNHEY and CDR2 SVGAGI come from the germline V gene. In nucleotides, the CDR3 is TGTGCCAGCTCAGACGTTGGGACCTCCTACGAGCAGTACTTC. As protein: CASSDVGTSYEQYF.

This chain joins TRBV6-1 and TRBJ1-1; D is unresolved. CDR3 length: 14 residues. V shed 4 bases and J shed 1 base, with 10 bases lying between them. CDR1 and CDR2 (germline): MNHNS, SASEGT. The CDR3 spells CASSGFGSNTEAFF. The CDR3, as DNA: TGTGCCAGCAGTGGGTTTGGATCGAACACTGAAGCTTTCTTT.

The V gene is TRBV11-2, the J gene TRBJ2-1; D ambiguous. The CDR3 spans 12 residues. Looked up from germline, CDR1 is SGHAT and CDR2 is FQNNGV. Trimming shortened V by 7 bases and J by 8 bases, and 12 bases separated the two germline ends. The CDR3, as DNA: TGTGCCAGCACACATCTCCGGGATGAGCAGTTCTTC. It encodes CASTHLRDEQFF.

Only a few counts were recorded for this clonotype. V is TRBV25-1 and J is TRBJ1-1; no clear D gene. The germline V gene encodes CDR1 MGHDK and CDR2 SYGVNS. The CDR3 loop spans 14 amino acids. V was clipped by 0 bases and J by 4 bases, with 9 bases between them. The CDR3 region is CASSEYVKTTEAFF. CDR3 DNA: TGTGCCAGCAGTGAATATGTGAAGACCACTGAAGCTTTCTTT.

The V gene is TRBV12-3 or TRBV12-4, the J gene TRBJ1-1, with D tentatively TRBD1 (6 bases). V was clipped by 6 bases and J by 1 base, with 9 bases between them. The length of the CDR3 is 13 residues. CDR3 sequence (DNA): TGTGCCAGCAGGGGGACAACGAACACTGAAGCTTTCTTT. This codes for CASRGTTNTEAFF.

The chain employs TRBV2 and TRBJ1-4, with D hard to call. Germline loops: CDR1 SNHLY, CDR2 FYNNEI. CDR3 length: 14 amino acids. V gave up 8 bases and J gave up 6 bases, with 16 bases separating them. CDR3 loop: CASSRSPRDEKLFF. The DNA for the CDR3 is TGTGCCAGCTCACGATCCCCCCGGGATGAAAAACTGTTTTTT.